The 18 T cell receptor beta chains listed next were all sequenced from one sample in a study of CD8 T cells in Susac syndrome. An input of about 0.45 to 1 ug of RNA was subjected to reverse transcription using random hexamers. TCRdb re-analysed the immunoSEQ multiplex PCR reads in MiXCR, keeping a single row per CDR3 protein. The sample consists of around 300,000 distinct CDR3 sequences, about 89% of them appearing once. The sequencing input was CD8+ T cells from PBMCs. The receptors come from a human donor with multiple sclerosis.

V usage is TRBV20-1 and J usage is TRBJ1-1; 8 bases map to TRBD1. Germline V gene lookup returns CDR1 DFQATT and CDR2 SNEGSKA (reference sequence). Unmatched junction bases numbered 15, after V lost 0 bases and J lost 6 bases. This CDR3 contains 17 residues. CDR3 coding DNA: TGCAGTGCTAGAGATAGAACGGGACAGGCCCTTGGGGCTGAAGCTTTCTTT. It encodes CSARDRTGQALGAEAFF.

The chain carries TRBV5-6 and TRBJ1-1; tentatively, D is TRBD1 (5 bases). CDR3 length: 15 residues. The germline CDR1 and CDR2 sequences are SGHDT and YYEEEE. Trimming pared 6 bases from V and 3 bases from J, leaving 18 bases between. This chain's CDR3 is CASTKAGFVYTEAFF. Written as DNA, the CDR3 is TGTGCCAGCACCAAAGCAGGGTTTGTGTACACTGAAGCTTTCTTT.

The table lists this clonotype with a count of one. The V gene is TRBV4-2, the J gene TRBJ2-7, with D hard to call. The CDR3 extends over 15 amino acids. Trimming removed 0 bases at V and 2 bases at J, with 11 bases between. In germline, CDR1 is LGHNA, CDR2 YNFKEQ. The CDR3 here is CASSQEDNSAYEQYF. The DNA for the CDR3 is TGTGCCAGCAGCCAAGAAGACAACTCCGCCTACGAGCAGTACTTC.

The chain carries TRBV25-1 and TRBJ2-2; 12 bases fit TRBD2. The CDR3 spans 15 residues. The germline gives CDR1 MGHDK, CDR2 SYGVNS. V trimming: 4 bases; J trimming: 7 bases; junction bases outside the gene matches: 4. CDR3 residues: CASSGLAGDIGELFF. For the CDR3, the DNA is TGTGCCAGCAGTGGACTAGCGGGAGATATCGGGGAGCTGTTTTTT.

The chain combines TRBV27 with TRBJ2-2; D uncertain. This CDR3 comprises 16 residues. Trimming took off 7 bases at V and 1 base at J, with 16 bases between the two ends. Germline V gene lookup returns CDR1 MNHEY and CDR2 SMNVEV (reference sequence). The CDR3 bases are TGTGCCAGCACCCCCGGAGTCCGCTTGAACACCGGGGAGCTGTTTTTT. Its translation: CASTPGVRLNTGELFF.

V usage is TRBV6-4 and J usage is TRBJ2-3; the D is unclear. V was pared by 6 bases and J by 3 bases, with 13 bases between. CDR3 length: 14 amino acids. Germline V gene sequence: CDR1 MRHNA, CDR2 SNTAGT. For the CDR3, the DNA is TGTGCCAGCAGCCCCGGAGTAGAAACAGATACGCAGTATTTT. It yields the protein CASSPGVETDTQYF.

The chain uses TRBV6-2 or TRBV6-3 and TRBJ1-3, with TRBD1 identical over 7 bases. The V segment lost 4 bases and the J segment 0 bases; nucleotides outside the gene matches: 6. The CDR3 length is 16 residues. Germline V CDR1 and CDR2: MNHEY, SVGEGT. The CDR3 loop reads CASSSTGQRSGNTIYF. As DNA, the CDR3 is TGTGCCAGCAGTTCTACGGGACAGCGCTCTGGAAACACCATATATTTT.

The sample holds one count of this clonotype. V is TRBV7-9 and J is TRBJ1-1; D gene uncertain. The CDR3 consists of 14 residues. The germline CDR1 and CDR2 sequences are SEHNR and FQNEAQ (reference sequence). The germline V and J ends were trimmed by 1 base and 6 bases, with 12 bases remaining between them. Here the CDR3 reads CASSLGRPAAEAFF. DNA of the CDR3: TGTGCCAGCAGCTTAGGGCGTCCTGCCGCTGAAGCTTTCTTT.

The CDR3 DNA is TGTGCCAGCAACGCGGGGCGGCAGACCCAGTACTTC. Encoded protein: CASNAGRQTQYF. This rearrangement joins TRBV25-1 to TRBJ2-5; tentatively, D is TRBD2 (6 bases). Germline CDR1 and CDR2: MGHDK and SYGVNS. The CDR3 has 12 amino acids. Trimming stripped 7 bases from V and 6 bases from J, with 12 bases between.

The V and J genes are TRBV12-3 or TRBV12-4 and TRBJ2-5; D is undetermined. Deletions cut 5 bases from V and 1 base from J, with 17 bases between. This CDR3 spans 16 amino acids. This CDR3 reads CASSQRARRSQETQYF. Here the CDR3 DNA reads TGTGCCAGCAGTCAGCGCGCTCGGAGAAGCCAAGAGACCCAGTACTTC.

This clonotype appeared once. This chain uses TRBV2 with TRBJ2-3; perhaps TRBD2 as D (6 bases). Germline values: CDR1 SNHLY, CDR2 FYNNEI. The CDR3 length is 15 residues. Trimming took 6 bases from V and 3 from J, leaving 16 bases between them. The CDR3 DNA is TGTGCCAGCAGCCAAGCCACGACTAGAACAGATACGCAGTATTTT. It translates to CASSQATTRTDTQYF.

This clonotype occurred a few times. V gene TRBV30 combines with J gene TRBJ2-7, with D perhaps matching TRBD2 (6 bases). V was pared by 4 bases and J by 2 bases, with 12 bases between. The V gene's germline CDR1 is GTSNPN and CDR2 SVGIG (reference sequence). The CDR3 is made up of 13 amino acids. CDR3 residues: CAWIPGSPYEQYF. For the CDR3, the DNA is TGTGCCTGGATCCCCGGGAGCCCCTACGAGCAGTACTTC. The full variable domain, its missing parts supplied by reference TRBV30 and TRBJ2-7, is SQTIHQWPATLVQPVGSPLSLECTVEGTSNPNLYWYRQAAGRGLQLLFYSVGIGQISSEVPQNLSASRPQDRQFILSSKKLLLSDSGFYLCAWIPGSPYEQYFGPGTRLTVT.

Concerning this clonotype itself: The junction differs from germline at one of its ends, possibly a read error. The chain recombines TRBV2 with TRBJ2-5, with D perhaps matching TRBD1 (6 bases). CDR3 size: 14 residues. Germline CDR1 is SNHLY and CDR2 is FYNNEI. The CDR3 region is CAGRAGAGTETQYF. DNA for the CDR3: TGTGCCGGCAGAGCAGGGGCAGGGACCGAGACCCAGTACTTC.

Only one count was recorded for this clonotype. The chain employs TRBV20-1 and TRBJ2-7; unclear D gene. CDR3 size: 15 residues. CDR1 DFQATT and CDR2 SNEGSKA come from the germline V gene (reference sequence). V lost 0 bases and J 1 base, leaving 13 bases between the germline ends. CDR3 bases: TGCAGTGCTAGAGATCCGGCAGGAATATCCTACGAGCAGTACTTC. As protein: CSARDPAGISYEQYF.

This chain joins TRBV27 and TRBJ2-7; D remains unclear. This CDR3 has 13 residues. Trimming took 3 bases from V and 3 from J, leaving 9 bases between them. CDR1 MNHEY and CDR2 SMNVEV come from the germline V gene (reference sequence). CDR3 amino acids: CASSFNGDYEQYF. CDR3 nucleotide sequence: TGTGCCAGCAGTTTCAACGGAGACTACGAGCAGTACTTC.

The V call is TRBV12-3 or TRBV12-4, the J call TRBJ2-5; 9 bases fit TRBD2. This CDR3 is built from 19 residues. Trimming at V came to 6 bases and at J to 0 bases, leaving 17 bases not matched to a gene. CDR3 sequence: CASSSLAPFSGGHQETQYF. CDR3 in DNA: TGTGCCAGCAGCTCCCTCGCCCCATTTAGCGGGGGCCACCAAGAGACCCAGTACTTC.

V usage is TRBV7-2 and J usage is TRBJ2-7; tentative D call: TRBD2 (6 bases). This CDR3 has 16 residues. With 2 bases removed from V and 5 bases from J, the gap between germline ends came to 19 bases. Germline V lookup: CDR1 SGHTA, CDR2 FQGNSA. This CDR3 is CASSLPRGTDSHEQYF. The CDR3 coding sequence is TGTGCCAGCAGCTTACCCCGGGGGACCGACAGCCACGAGCAGTACTTC.

The V and J genes are TRBV6-2 or TRBV6-3 and TRBJ1-1; D call uncertain. The CDR3 is made up of 13 amino acids. Per germline, CDR1 MNHEY and CDR2 SVGEGT. Trimming took off 8 bases at V and 1 base at J, with 11 bases between the two ends. CDR3 DNA: TGTGCCAGCGGGAAGGGCCAGAACACTGAAGCTTTCTTT. Translation gives CASGKGQNTEAFF.